These T cell receptor beta chains were read from a single sample in a study of T cells in Graves' hyperthyroidism and ophthalmopathy. Using its own MiXCR run on the multiplex PCR reads, TCRdb lists one record per CDR3 protein. Here the sample spans roughly 630,000 distinct CDR3 sequences, roughly 14% being singletons. The sample taken for sequencing was blood. The receptors stem from a woman between 25 and 40 years old with Graves' hyperthyroidism. Both conserved end residues are part of each CDR3. A D gene is named only where the DNA matches it firmly. Where a row states a size, it is once, few, many or the class of an expanded clone; other rows omit it.

v_gene	abundance	d_gene	j_gene	CDR3nt	CDR3aa
TRBV19	few	.	TRBJ2-3	TGTGCCAGTAGCGGACCCAACACGAGGGATACGCAGTATTTT	CASSGPNTRDTQYF
TRBV28	many	TRBD2	TRBJ2-3	TGTGCCAGCAGTTTAATTCCTAGCGGCCCCACAGATACGCAGTATTTT	CASSLIPSGPTDTQYF
TRBV9	few	.	TRBJ2-5	TGTGCCAGCAGCGTACAGGGAGCTCGAGAGACCCAGTACTTC	CASSVQGARETQYF
TRBV20-1	.	TRBD1	TRBJ1-4	TGCAGTGCTGCTGGGACAGCAACTAATGAAAAACTGTTTTTT	CSAAGTATNEKLFF
TRBV28	.	TRBD2	TRBJ2-7	TGTGCCAGCAGACTAGCGAGAGGGGCCTACGAGCAGTACTTC	CASRLARGAYEQYF
TRBV7-8	.	.	TRBJ2-1	TGTGCCAGCAGCGAGACAGGTAATGAGCAGTTCTTC	CASSETGNEQFF
TRBV20-1	many	TRBD2	TRBJ2-3	TGCAGTGCTAGGATTCCGGGACTAGCGGGAGATCTAGATACGCAGTATTTT	CSARIPGLAGDLDTQYF
TRBV3-1	.	.	TRBJ2-5	TGTGCCAGCAGCCACAGGGTCTGGGAGACCCAGTACTTC	CASSHRVWETQYF
TRBV5-1	many	.	TRBJ2-3	TGCGCCAGCAGCTTGGATCCCGGATTCACAGATACGCAGTATTTT	CASSLDPGFTDTQYF
TRBV20-1	few	TRBD2	TRBJ2-3	TGCAGTGCCTTGAGAGCGGGAGACCCCACAGATACGCAGTATTTT	CSALRAGDPTDTQYF
TRBV11-2	.	.	TRBJ1-5	TGTGCCAGCAGCCATGGGGGGGGGCCCCAGCATTTT	CASSHGGGPQHF
TRBV18	.	TRBD1	TRBJ2-7	TGTGCCAGCTCATCCGGGACAGGGACCCCCTACGAGCAGTACTTC	CASSSGTGTPYEQYF
TRBV7-9	many	.	TRBJ1-1	TGTGCCAGCAGCTTACCGGACAGGAACACTGAAGCTTTCTTT	CASSLPDRNTEAFF
TRBV28	.	.	TRBJ2-1	TGTGCCAGCAGCCTTAATTACGGACAGGAGCAGTTCTTC	CASSLNYGQEQFF
TRBV12-3/TRBV12-4	many	.	TRBJ1-2	TGTGCCAGCAGTCGAACGTCGCGAGCTAACTATGGCTACACCTTC	CASSRTSRANYGYTF
TRBV5-1	many	TRBD1	TRBJ2-1	TGCGCCAGCAGCCTCCAGCCCGTGTCAGGGGGCGGGTTGGAGTCCTACAATGAGCAGTTCTTC	CASSLQPVSGGGLESYNEQFF
TRBV29-1	.	TRBD2	TRBJ2-3	TGCAGCGCTGGACTAGCGGGAGGGCCCGGAATTGATACGCAGTATTTT	CSAGLAGGPGIDTQYF
TRBV7-9	.	.	TRBJ2-1	TGTGCCAGCAGCCGGGACTCTCTGGGGGAGCAGTTCTTC	CASSRDSLGEQFF
TRBV6-1	many	.	TRBJ1-4	TGTGCCAGCAGTGAACAGGGTGAAAAACTGTTTTTT	CASSEQGEKLFF
TRBV27	many	TRBD1	TRBJ2-7	TGCGCCAGCAGTATCTCGGGACAGGGTTTCCACGAGCAGTACTTC	CASSISGQGFHEQYF
TRBV7-9	few	.	TRBJ1-1	TGTGCCAGCAGAGAACCGACAGGGAACACTGAAGCTTTCTTT	CASREPTGNTEAFF
TRBV6-2/TRBV6-3	many	.	TRBJ2-1	TGTGCCAGCAGTTACTCATGGGCCGCCTCCTACAATGAGCAGTTCTTC	CASSYSWAASYNEQFF
TRBV10-3	few	.	TRBJ1-1	TGTGCCATCATGGAGGGGCCTTACATGAACACTGAAGCTTTCTTT	CAIMEGPYMNTEAFF
TRBV20-1	few	.	TRBJ2-3	TGCAGTGCTAGAGATTATAGGCACTCGAGCACAGATACGCAGTATTTT	CSARDYRHSSTDTQYF
TRBV20-1	few	.	TRBJ2-1	TGCAGTGCTTTGCCGTCAGGGGAGCAGTTCTTC	CSALPSGEQFF
TRBV30	.	.	TRBJ2-7	TGTGCCGGGCTGAGGAGCGACCCCTACGAGCAGTACTTC	CAGLRSDPYEQYF
TRBV20-1	many	TRBD2	TRBJ2-1	TGCAGTGCTAGATCGACTAGCGGAAGCTCCTACAATGAGCAGTTCTTC	CSARSTSGSSYNEQFF
TRBV19	.	.	TRBJ2-4	TGTGCCAGTACGCAACCGGACAGTTTAGCCAAAAACATTCAGTACTTC	CASTQPDSLAKNIQYF
TRBV3-1	few	.	TRBJ1-4	TGTGCCAGCAGCCCCAGGCGATTGTCTGGTGGGCCCTTCACTAATGAAAAACTGTTTTTT	CASSPRRLSGGPFTNEKLFF
TRBV2	many	.	TRBJ1-1	TGTGCCAGCAGTGGAGTGGGAATGAACACTGAAGCTTTCTTT	CASSGVGMNTEAFF
TRBV9	.	TRBD1	TRBJ1-1	TGTGCCAGCAGCGTCGGCGTATGGGACAGGGGGCGCGGAACGGTGAACACTGAAGCTTTCTTT	CASSVGVWDRGRGTVNTEAFF
TRBV7-2	many	.	TRBJ2-1	TGTGCCAGCAGCTTAGGGACGGCTCGGAACAATGAGCAGTTCTTC	CASSLGTARNNEQFF
TRBV6-1	few	.	TRBJ1-5	TGTGCCAGCAGCAACCCCAATCAGCCCCAGCATTTT	CASSNPNQPQHF
TRBV5-6	.	.	TRBJ1-2	TGTGCCAGCACCCGACGGGGGTTCTATGGCTACACCTTC	CASTRRGFYGYTF
TRBV5-5	many	.	TRBJ2-6	TGTGCCAGCAGCCTCGACAGTTACCCCTCCTCTGGGGCCAACGTCCTGACTTTC	CASSLDSYPSSGANVLTF
TRBV29-1	few	TRBD1	TRBJ1-1	TGCAGCGTTGAAGGCGACAGGGGGGCTAACACTGAAGCTTTCTTT	CSVEGDRGANTEAFF
TRBV25-1	many	.	TRBJ1-1	TGTGCCAGCAGTGCACGGCCCACGAACACTGAAGCTTTCTTT	CASSARPTNTEAFF
TRBV7-2	many	TRBD2	TRBJ2-3	TGTGCCAGCAGCATACAATGGACTAGCGGGAGATCCACAGATACGCAGTATTTT	CASSIQWTSGRSTDTQYF
TRBV4-1	few	.	TRBJ1-2	TGCGCCAGCAGCCAATCCGGGGGAGACTATGGCTACACCTTC	CASSQSGGDYGYTF
TRBV7-9	.	TRBD2	TRBJ2-3	TGTGCCAGCAGCGGAGCGGGAGGGCCTAGAGATACGCAGTATTTT	CASSGAGGPRDTQYF